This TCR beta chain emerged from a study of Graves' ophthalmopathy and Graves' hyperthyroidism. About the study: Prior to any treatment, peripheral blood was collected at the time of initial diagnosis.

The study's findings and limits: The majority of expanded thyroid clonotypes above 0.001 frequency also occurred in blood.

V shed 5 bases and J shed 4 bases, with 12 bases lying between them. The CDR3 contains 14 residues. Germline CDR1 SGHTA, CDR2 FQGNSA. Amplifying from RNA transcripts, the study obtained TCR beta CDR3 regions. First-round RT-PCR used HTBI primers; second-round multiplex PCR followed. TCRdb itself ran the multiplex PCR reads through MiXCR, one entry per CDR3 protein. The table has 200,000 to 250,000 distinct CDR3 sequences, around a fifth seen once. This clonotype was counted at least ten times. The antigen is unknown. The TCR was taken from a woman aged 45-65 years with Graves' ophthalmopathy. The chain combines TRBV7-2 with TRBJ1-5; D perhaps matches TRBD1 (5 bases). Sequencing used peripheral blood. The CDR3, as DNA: TGTGCCAGCAGCCCCGACAGTCGTAATCAGCCCCAGCATTTT. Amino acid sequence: CASSPDSRNQPQHF.